This T cell receptor (beta chain) came from a study of T-cell reconstitution after alpha-beta-depleted transplantation in children. The germline CDR1 and CDR2 sequences are DFQATT and SNEGSKA (reference sequence). V lost 0 bases, J lost 1 base, and 8 bases stayed unmatched. There are 17 residues in the CDR3. Library preparation (for TCRbeta) was performed with unique molecular identifiers. Each CDR3 protein is one row after TCRdb ran MiXCR on the PCR reads. This table holds about 340,000 distinct CDR3 sequences, around 15% found once. The chain joins TRBV20-1 to TRBJ2-1; 8 bases map to TRBD2. This TCR was sampled from a male patient between 2 and 9 years old who had a stem cell transplant for acute lymphoblastic leukemia, so the T cells may come from the graft donor. Sequences were derived from PBMCs, mostly from graft donor cells, sampled 360 days after TCRalphabeta/CD19-depleted stem cell transplant. The CDR3 nucleotides read TGCAGTGCTAGAGATCCGGGACTAGTCGGGTCCTACAATGAGCAGTTCTTC. Amino acid sequence: CSARDPGLVGSYNEQFF.